This TCR beta chain was obtained from a study of T cells in Graves' hyperthyroidism and ophthalmopathy. Study context: At the time of initial diagnosis and before any treatment, peripheral blood was collected. Overall study results and limits: In simple terms, a model built on 13 V-J features told ophthalmopathy apart from stable hyperthyroidism.

RNA transcripts provided the source from which TCR beta CDR3 regions were amplified. The study used the HTBI primer set for a first-round RT-PCR of the TCR CDR3. TCRdb re-analysed the multiplex PCR reads in MiXCR, keeping a single row per CDR3 protein. Here the sample spans approximately 100,000 distinct CDR3 sequences, 47% being singletons. Graves' hyperthyroidism without ophthalmopathy progression within 18 months was termed stable. With respect to this clonotype: The antigen is not known. The missing conserved phenylalanine or tryptophan at the end of this CDR3 makes a read error likely.

In germline, CDR1 is SNHLY, CDR2 FYNNEI. The length of the CDR3 is 14 residues. Trimming removed 3 bases at V and 3 bases at J, with 11 bases between. The chain carries TRBV2 and TRBJ1-2; D is uncertain. The origin of this receptor is a man between 35 and 55 years old with Graves' hyperthyroidism. Sequencing was carried out using blood. For the CDR3, the DNA is TGTGCCAGCAGTGATTTCCTGCAGGACTATGGCTACACCTCC. It specifies CASSDFLQDYGYTS.